Sequencing of this T cell receptor (beta chain) was carried out in a study of cytomegalovirus exposure and HLA in healthy donors. V gave up 3 bases and J gave up 1 base; unmatched junction bases: 10. Germline CDR1 reads KGHSH; CDR2 reads LQKENI. The CDR3 length is 17 residues. Points from the study as a whole: Most of the TCR beta V segments (in an earlier analysis) were productive either about 87% or about 30% of the time.

A note on this clone: Its specificity is unknown.

The PCR ran on 60 Vbeta and 13 Jbeta primers. The protocol was immunoSEQ multiplex PCR, while the TCRdb copy is restricted to in-frame clones and leaves out a portion. The table shows about 140,000 clones, with around 80% occurring only once. This TCR was sampled from a man aged 50 to 60 in good health and CMV-seronegative. Sample: PBMCs. The chain combines TRBV18 with TRBJ2-3; 7 bases match TRBD2. Here the CDR3 DNA reads TGTGCCAGCTCACCCCCTGCGGCGGGAGTGGGCACAGATACGCAGTATTTT. Its translation: CASSPPAAGVGTDTQYF. Full variable domain (missing parts from reference TRBV18 and TRBJ2-3): NAGVMQNPRHLVRRRGQEARLRCSPMKGHSHVYWYRQLPEEGLKFMVYLQKENIIDESGMPKERFSAEFPKEGPSILRIQQVVRGDSAAYFCASSPPAAGVGTDTQYFGPGTRLTVL.